Each of the 17 T cell receptor beta chains below was sequenced from the same sample in a study of cytomegalovirus exposure and HLA in healthy donors. A multiplex PCR was run with 60 Vbeta primers and 13 Jbeta primers. This table comes from immunoSEQ multiplex PCR, and its TCRdb copy is limited to in-frame clones, with some not included. Among roughly 150,000 clones, 80% were seen once, and the ten largest hold around 14%. What was sequenced was PBMCs. The receptors were sampled from a woman in her 40s in good health and CMV-seronegative.

The chain employs TRBV7-9 and TRBJ1-2, with D perhaps matching TRBD1 (6 bases). Per the germline V gene, CDR1 is SEHNR and CDR2 is FQNEAQ (reference sequence). This CDR3 spans 16 amino acids. V lost 5 bases, J lost 2 bases, and 18 bases lay in between. The CDR3 spells CASSINRGGDNYGYTF. For the CDR3, the DNA is TGTGCCAGCAGCATTAATCGGGGGGGCGACAACTATGGCTACACCTTC.

The rearrangement uses TRBV19 and TRBJ1-1; TRBD1 matches 7 bases. The CDR3 runs 14 residues. Trimming at V came to 10 bases and at J to 5 bases, leaving 13 bases not matched to a gene. Germline V gene data show CDR1 as LNHDA and CDR2 as SQIVND (reference sequence). As DNA, the CDR3 is TGTGCCACCTCTACAGGGGTAAGGGAGACTGAAGCTTTCTTT. Encoded protein: CATSTGVRETEAFF.

The chain links TRBV11-2 to TRBJ2-3; 11 nucleotides match TRBD2. Losses at the gene ends were 5 bases for V and 6 bases for J; bases not matched to a gene: 4. Looked up from germline, CDR1 is SGHAT and CDR2 is FQNNGV. This CDR3 is 14 amino acids long. The CDR3 nucleotides read TGTGCCAGCAGCCGCCTAGCGGGGGGCGATACGCAGTATTTT. Amino acid sequence: CASSRLAGGDTQYF. Combining the CDR3 with reference TRBV11-2 and TRBJ2-3 gives the whole variable domain EAGVAQSPRYKIIEKRQSVAFWCNPISGHATLYWYQQILGQGPKLLIQFQNNGVVDDSQLPKDRFSAERLKGVDSTLKIQPAKLEDSAVYLCASSRLAGGDTQYFGPGTRLTVL.

The V gene is TRBV6-5, the J gene TRBJ1-2; no clear D. Germline CDR1 reads MNHEY; CDR2 reads SVGAGI. This CDR3 has 14 amino acids. Trimming stripped 8 bases from V and 3 bases from J, with 16 bases between. Here the CDR3 reads CASLGGWGDYGYTF. Written as DNA, the CDR3 is TGTGCCAGCCTGGGAGGGTGGGGTGACTATGGCTACACCTTC.

The chain combines TRBV5-6 with TRBJ2-5; tentative D call: TRBD1 (5 bases). V shed 1 base and J shed 4 bases, with 11 bases lying between them. Germline CDR1 SGHDT, CDR2 YYEEEE. The CDR3 is 14 amino acids. The CDR3 loop is CASSLKGPLETQYF. CDR3 DNA: TGTGCCAGCAGCTTGAAGGGGCCCTTAGAGACCCAGTACTTC.

The sample holds a few counts of this clone. The gene calls are TRBV19 and TRBJ1-5; D is unclear. The CDR3 consists of 13 residues. Per germline, CDR1 LNHDA and CDR2 SQIVND (reference sequence). The V end lost 2 bases, the J end lost 9 bases, and 11 bases lay between the germline ends. In DNA form, the CDR3 reads TGTGCCAGTAGTATATCGGTCGGGAGGCCCCAGCATTTT. Protein: CASSISVGRPQHF.

V is TRBV28 and J is TRBJ1-2, with 8 bases matching TRBD1. The germline V gene has CDR1 MDHEN and CDR2 SYDVKM. This CDR3 comprises 16 residues. Trimming took 3 bases from V and 2 from J; bases not matched to a gene: 8. For the CDR3, the DNA is TGTGCCAGCAGTTTTATCGACAGGGGACCAAACTATGGCTACACCTTC. Translated, it gives CASSFIDRGPNYGYTF.

Notes on this clone: One end of the junction does not line up with germline, which may come from a read error. This rearrangement joins TRBV7-9 to TRBJ1-1; 9 nucleotides match TRBD1. The CDR3 loop spans 16 amino acids. Germline V gene data show CDR1 as SEHNR and CDR2 as FQNEAQ (reference sequence). This chain's CDR3 is CSSQGQGRFSASEAFF. CDR3 bases: TGTTCCAGCCAAGGACAGGGGCGTTTCTCAGCATCTGAAGCTTTCTTT.

The chain combines TRBV7-9 with TRBJ2-7; 9 nucleotides align to TRBD2. Germline loops: CDR1 SEHNR, CDR2 FQNEAQ (reference sequence). The CDR3 sequence is 13 residues long. With V trimmed by 3 bases and J by 6 bases, 3 bases remained unmatched. The CDR3 coding sequence is TGTGCCAGCAGCTTTGGCGGGAGGGCCGAGCAGTACTTC. Translated, it gives CASSFGGRAEQYF.

The chain has TRBV11-3 and TRBJ1-1; TRBD1 agrees at 7 bases. Germline trimming cut 4 bases from V and 11 bases from J; bases unmatched to any gene: 7. Germline V gene lookup returns CDR1 SGHNT and CDR2 YENEEA. The CDR3 has 12 amino acids. Written as DNA, the CDR3 is TGTGCCAGCAGCTCGGACAGGAGGAATGCTTTCTTT. This encodes CASSSDRRNAFF.

The chain has TRBV19 and TRBJ2-1; tentatively, D is TRBD2 (6 bases). Trimming took off 10 bases at V and 4 bases at J, with 14 bases between the two ends. The CDR3 length is 13 residues. Germline CDR1 reads LNHDA; CDR2 reads SQIVND (reference sequence). CDR3 in amino acids: CATGGAGYNEQFF. The CDR3 DNA is TGTGCCACCGGAGGGGCGGGTTACAATGAGCAGTTCTTC.

V gene TRBV30 combines with J gene TRBJ2-5, with 8 bases identical to TRBD2. This CDR3 is 13 amino acids long. Germline CDR1 and CDR2: GTSNPN and SVGIG (reference sequence). The junction had 5 bases not matched to a gene; V was cut back by 3 bases and J by 5 bases. For the CDR3, the DNA is TGTGCCTGGAGAAGACTAGCGTATGAGACCCAGTACTTC. It is translated as CAWRRLAYETQYF.

This chain connects TRBV6-6 to TRBJ2-2, with 7 bases identical to TRBD1. J lost 0 bases, V lost 5 bases, and 3 bases had no gene match. CDR3 length equals 15 residues. The V gene's germline CDR1 is MNHNY and CDR2 SVGAGI (reference sequence). Here the CDR3 DNA reads TGTGCCAGCAGTCCAGGGGGAGCGAACACCGGGGAGCTGTTTTTT. Translated: CASSPGGANTGELFF.

CDR3 bases: TGTGCCAGCAGCCTTGGGACAGGCCGGGGTCCCTACAATGAGCAGTTCTTC. Residues: CASSLGTGRGPYNEQFF. The V and J genes are TRBV5-4 and TRBJ2-1, with 8 positions matching TRBD1. The germline V gene has CDR1 SGHNT and CDR2 YYREEE (reference sequence). CDR3 size: 17 residues. The junction had 11 bases not matched to a gene; V was cut back by 4 bases and J by 2 bases. The variable domain in full, completed from reference TRBV5-4 and TRBJ2-1, reads ETGVTQSPTHLIKTRGQQVTLRCSSQSGHNTVSWYQQALGQGPQFIFQYYREEENGRGNFPPRFSGLQFPNYSSELNVNALELDDSALYLCASSLGTGRGPYNEQFFGPGTRLTVL.

The chain carries TRBV28 and TRBJ1-1; D might be TRBD1 (6 bases). Per germline, CDR1 MDHEN and CDR2 SYDVKM. There are 14 residues in the CDR3. V was pared by 11 bases and J by 4 bases, with 20 bases between. Here the CDR3 reads CASRALGGGTEAFF. Here the CDR3 DNA reads TGTGCCTCTCGGGCCTTAGGGGGGGGCACTGAAGCTTTCTTT.

V and J are TRBV7-9 and TRBJ1-4, with D unclear. Trimming shortened V by 5 bases and J by 7 bases, and 11 bases separated the two germline ends. Germline CDR1 reads SEHNR; CDR2 reads FQNEAQ (reference sequence). This CDR3 contains 13 residues. The CDR3 DNA is TGTGCCAGCAGCCAGGAGGCGGGTGAAAAACTGTTTTTT. This gives the protein CASSQEAGEKLFF.

The gene calls are TRBV28 and TRBJ2-6; D is uncertain. V lost 7 bases to trimming and J lost 2 bases, with 6 bases between them. CDR1 and CDR2 (germline): MDHEN, SYDVKM. The CDR3 totals 13 residues. DNA of the CDR3: TGTGCCAGCAAGCAGGCTGGGGCCAACGTCCTGACTTTC. Translation gives CASKQAGANVLTF.